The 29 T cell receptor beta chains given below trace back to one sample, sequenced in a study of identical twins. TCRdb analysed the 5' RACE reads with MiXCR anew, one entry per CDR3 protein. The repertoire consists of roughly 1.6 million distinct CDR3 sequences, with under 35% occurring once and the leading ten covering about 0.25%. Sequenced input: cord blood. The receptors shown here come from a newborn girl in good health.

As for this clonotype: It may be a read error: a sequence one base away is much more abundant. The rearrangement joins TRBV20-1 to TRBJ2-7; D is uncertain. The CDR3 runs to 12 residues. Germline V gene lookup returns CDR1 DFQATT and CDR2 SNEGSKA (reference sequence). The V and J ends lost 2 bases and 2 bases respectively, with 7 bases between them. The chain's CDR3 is CSARKQAYEQYF. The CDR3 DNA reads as TGCAGTGCTAGAAAGCAGGCCTACGAGCAGTACTTC.

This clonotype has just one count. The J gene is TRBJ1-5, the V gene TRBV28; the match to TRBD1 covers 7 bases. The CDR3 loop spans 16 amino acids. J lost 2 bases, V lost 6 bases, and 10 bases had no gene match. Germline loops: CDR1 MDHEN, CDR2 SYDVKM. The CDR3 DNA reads TGTGCCAGCAGACCCTCCCGACAGGGCGGCAATCAGCCCCAGCATTTT. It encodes CASRPSRQGGNQPQHF.

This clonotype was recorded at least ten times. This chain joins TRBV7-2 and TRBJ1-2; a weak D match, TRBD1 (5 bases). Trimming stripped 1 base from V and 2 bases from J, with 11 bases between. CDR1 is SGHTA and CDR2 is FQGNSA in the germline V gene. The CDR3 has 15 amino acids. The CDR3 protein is CASSLVAGFNYGYTF. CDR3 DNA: TGTGCCAGCAGCTTAGTGGCAGGGTTCAACTATGGCTACACCTTC.

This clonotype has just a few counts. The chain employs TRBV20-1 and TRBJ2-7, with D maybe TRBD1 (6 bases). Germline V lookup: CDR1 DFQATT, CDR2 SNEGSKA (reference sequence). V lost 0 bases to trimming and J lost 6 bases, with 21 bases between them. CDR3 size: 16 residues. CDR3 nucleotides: TGCAGTGCTAGAGACCCCTCCGCCGCGACAGGTTGCGAGCAGTACTTC. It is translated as CSARDPSAATGCEQYF.

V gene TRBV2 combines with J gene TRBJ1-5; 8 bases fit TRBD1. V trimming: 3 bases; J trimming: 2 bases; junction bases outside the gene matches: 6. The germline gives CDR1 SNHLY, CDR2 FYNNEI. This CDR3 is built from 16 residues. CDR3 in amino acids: CASSDRGRFGNQPQHF. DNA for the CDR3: TGTGCCAGCAGTGACAGGGGGCGTTTTGGCAATCAGCCCCAGCATTTT.

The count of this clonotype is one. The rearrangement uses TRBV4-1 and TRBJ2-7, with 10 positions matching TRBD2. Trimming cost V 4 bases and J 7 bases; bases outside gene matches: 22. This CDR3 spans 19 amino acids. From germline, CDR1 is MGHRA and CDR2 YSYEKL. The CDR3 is CASSLVWSKTSGLYNEQYF. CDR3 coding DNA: TGCGCCAGCAGCCTTGTTTGGTCCAAGACTAGCGGGCTTTACAATGAGCAGTACTTC.

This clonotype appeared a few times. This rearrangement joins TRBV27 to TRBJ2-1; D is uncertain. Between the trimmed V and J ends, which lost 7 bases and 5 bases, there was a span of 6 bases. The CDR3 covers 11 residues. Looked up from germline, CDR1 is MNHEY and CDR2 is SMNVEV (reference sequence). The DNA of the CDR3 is TGTGCCAGCAATAGAGACAATGAGCAGTTCTTC. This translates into CASNRDNEQFF.

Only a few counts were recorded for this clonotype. The CDR3 is CASSPQVVDTEAFF. The DNA for the CDR3 is TGTGCCAGCTCACCACAGGTAGTGGACACTGAAGCTTTCTTT. The rearrangement uses TRBV18 and TRBJ1-1; no definite D call. The CDR3 length is 14 residues. V was cut by 1 base and J by 3 bases, with 9 bases left in between. CDR1 KGHSH and CDR2 LQKENI come from the germline V gene.

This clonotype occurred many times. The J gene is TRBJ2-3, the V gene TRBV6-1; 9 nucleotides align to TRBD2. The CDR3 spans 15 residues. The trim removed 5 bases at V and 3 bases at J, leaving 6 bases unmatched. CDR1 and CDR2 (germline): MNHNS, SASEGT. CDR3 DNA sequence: TGTGCCAGCAGTTCCCCAGGACTAGCGACAGATACGCAGTATTTT. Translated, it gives CASSSPGLATDTQYF.

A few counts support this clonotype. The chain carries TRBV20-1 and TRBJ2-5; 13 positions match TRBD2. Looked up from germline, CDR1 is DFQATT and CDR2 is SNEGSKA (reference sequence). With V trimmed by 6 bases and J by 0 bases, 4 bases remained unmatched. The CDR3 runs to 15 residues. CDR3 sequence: CSAQTSGGYQETQYF. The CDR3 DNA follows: TGCAGTGCCCAGACTAGCGGGGGGTACCAAGAGACCCAGTACTTC.

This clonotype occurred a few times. CDR3 DNA: TGTGCCAGCAGCTTAGCTCCCGGGACCAATGAGCAGTTCTTC. Protein sequence: CASSLAPGTNEQFF. The V gene is TRBV7-9, the J gene TRBJ2-1, with D possibly being TRBD1 or TRBD2 (5 bases each). The V gene lost 0 bases and the J gene lost 6 bases, with 9 bases spanning the gap. This CDR3 is built from 14 residues. Germline CDR1 SEHNR, CDR2 FQNEAQ (reference sequence).

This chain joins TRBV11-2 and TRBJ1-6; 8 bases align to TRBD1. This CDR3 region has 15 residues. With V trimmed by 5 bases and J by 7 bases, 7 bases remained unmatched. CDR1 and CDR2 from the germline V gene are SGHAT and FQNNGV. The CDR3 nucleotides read TGTGCCAGCAGCCACGTCCGGGACAGGAATTCACCCCTCCACTTT. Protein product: CASSHVRDRNSPLHF.

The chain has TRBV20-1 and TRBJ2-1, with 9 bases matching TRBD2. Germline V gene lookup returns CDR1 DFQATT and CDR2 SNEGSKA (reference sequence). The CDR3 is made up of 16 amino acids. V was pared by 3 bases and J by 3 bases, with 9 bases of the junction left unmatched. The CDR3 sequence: CSARLAGRGVYNEQFF. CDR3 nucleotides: TGCAGTGCTAGGCTAGCGGGGAGGGGGGTCTACAATGAGCAGTTCTTC.

CDR3 coding DNA: TGTGCCAGCAGCTTAGTAATGACTACTTACAATGAGCAGTTCTTC. It codes for CASSLVMTTYNEQFF. V is TRBV7-2 and J is TRBJ2-1, with D possibly being TRBD2 (5 bases). Germline V gene sequence: CDR1 SGHTA, CDR2 FQGNSA. This CDR3 has 15 amino acids. V was cut by 1 base and J by 4 bases, with 11 bases left in between.

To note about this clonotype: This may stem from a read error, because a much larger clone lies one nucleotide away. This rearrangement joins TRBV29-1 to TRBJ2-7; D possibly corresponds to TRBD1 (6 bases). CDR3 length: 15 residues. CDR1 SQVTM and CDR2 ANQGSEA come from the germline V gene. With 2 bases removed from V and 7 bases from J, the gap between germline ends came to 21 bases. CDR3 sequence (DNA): TGCAGCGTTGAACAACCGTGGACAGATAATAATGAGCAGTACTTC. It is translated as CSVEQPWTDNNEQYF.

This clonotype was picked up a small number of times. The CDR3 coding sequence is TGTGCCAGCAGTTCTCGCCTAGCAACTAATGAAAAACTGTTTTTT. It codes for CASSSRLATNEKLFF. V gene TRBV28 combines with J gene TRBJ1-4; the D is unclear. This CDR3 region has 15 residues. Germline values: CDR1 MDHEN, CDR2 SYDVKM. V was cut by 4 bases and J by 0 bases, with 9 bases left in between.

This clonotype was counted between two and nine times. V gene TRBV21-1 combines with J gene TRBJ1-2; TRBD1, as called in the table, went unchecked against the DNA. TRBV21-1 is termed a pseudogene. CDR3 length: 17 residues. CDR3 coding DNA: TGTGCCAGCAGCAGAGGGGGGACGGACAGGGGGCCCTATGGCTACACCTTC. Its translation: CASSRGGTDRGPYGYTF.

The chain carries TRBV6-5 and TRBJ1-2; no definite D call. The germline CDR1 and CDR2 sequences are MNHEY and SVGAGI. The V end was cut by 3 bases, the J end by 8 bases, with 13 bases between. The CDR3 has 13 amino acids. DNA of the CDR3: TGTGCCAGCAGTTATCCCTGGGGAGGAGGCTACACCTTC. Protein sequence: CASSYPWGGGYTF.

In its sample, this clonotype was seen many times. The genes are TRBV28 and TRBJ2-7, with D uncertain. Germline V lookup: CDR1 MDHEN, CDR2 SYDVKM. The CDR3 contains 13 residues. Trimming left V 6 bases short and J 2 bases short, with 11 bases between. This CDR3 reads CASSLRVAYEQYF. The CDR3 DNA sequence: TGTGCCAGCAGCTTACGGGTCGCCTACGAGCAGTACTTC.

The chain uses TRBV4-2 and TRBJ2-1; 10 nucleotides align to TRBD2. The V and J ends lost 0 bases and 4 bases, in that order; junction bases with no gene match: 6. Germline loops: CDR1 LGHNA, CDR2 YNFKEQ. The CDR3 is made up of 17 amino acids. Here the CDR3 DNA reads TGTGCCAGCAGCCAAGATCGGGCTAGCGGGGGATACAATGAGCAGTTCTTC. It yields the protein CASSQDRASGGYNEQFF.

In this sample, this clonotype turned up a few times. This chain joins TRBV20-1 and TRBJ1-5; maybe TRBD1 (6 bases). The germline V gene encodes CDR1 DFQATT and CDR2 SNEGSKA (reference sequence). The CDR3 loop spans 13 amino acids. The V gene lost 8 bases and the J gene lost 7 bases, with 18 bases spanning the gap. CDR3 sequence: CSNYRVRKQPQHF. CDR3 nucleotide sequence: TGCAGTAACTACAGGGTCAGGAAGCAGCCCCAGCATTTT.

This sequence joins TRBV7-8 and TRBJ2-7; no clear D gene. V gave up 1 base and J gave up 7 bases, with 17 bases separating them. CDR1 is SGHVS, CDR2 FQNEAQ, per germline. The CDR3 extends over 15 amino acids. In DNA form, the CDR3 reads TGTGCCAGCAGCTTAGAACAGTACCGCTACAATGAGCAGTACTTC. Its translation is CASSLEQYRYNEQYF.

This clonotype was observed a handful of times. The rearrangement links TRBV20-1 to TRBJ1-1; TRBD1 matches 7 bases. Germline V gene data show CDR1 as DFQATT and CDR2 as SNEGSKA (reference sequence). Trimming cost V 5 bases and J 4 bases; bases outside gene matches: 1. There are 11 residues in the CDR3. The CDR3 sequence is CSADRATEAFF. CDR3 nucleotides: TGCAGTGCTGACAGGGCCACTGAAGCTTTCTTT.

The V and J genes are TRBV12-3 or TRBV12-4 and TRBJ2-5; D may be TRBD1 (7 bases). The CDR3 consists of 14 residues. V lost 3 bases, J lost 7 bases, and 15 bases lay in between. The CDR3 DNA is TGTGCCAGCAGTTTGGGCCACAGGGGAGGGACCCAGTACTTC. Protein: CASSLGHRGGTQYF.

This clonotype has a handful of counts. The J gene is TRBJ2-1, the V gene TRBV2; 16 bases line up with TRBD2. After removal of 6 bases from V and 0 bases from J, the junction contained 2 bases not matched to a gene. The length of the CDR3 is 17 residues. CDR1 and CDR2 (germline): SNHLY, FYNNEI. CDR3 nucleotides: TGTGCCAGCAGGGGGACTAGCGGGGGGGCCTCCTACAATGAGCAGTTCTTC. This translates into CASRGTSGGASYNEQFF.

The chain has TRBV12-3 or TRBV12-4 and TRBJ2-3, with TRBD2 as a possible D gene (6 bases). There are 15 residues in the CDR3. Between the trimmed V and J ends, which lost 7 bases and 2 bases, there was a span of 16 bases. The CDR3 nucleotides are TGTGCCAGCATCCTGACAAGGAGGGCCACAGATACGCAGTATTTT. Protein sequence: CASILTRRATDTQYF.

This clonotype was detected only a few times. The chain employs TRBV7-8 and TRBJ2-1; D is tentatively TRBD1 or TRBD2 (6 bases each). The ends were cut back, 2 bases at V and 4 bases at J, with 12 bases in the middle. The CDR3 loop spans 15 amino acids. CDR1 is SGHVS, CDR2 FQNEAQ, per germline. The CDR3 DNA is TGTGCCAGCAGCTTATGGAGGGGGAGATACAATGAGCAGTTCTTC. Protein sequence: CASSLWRGRYNEQFF.

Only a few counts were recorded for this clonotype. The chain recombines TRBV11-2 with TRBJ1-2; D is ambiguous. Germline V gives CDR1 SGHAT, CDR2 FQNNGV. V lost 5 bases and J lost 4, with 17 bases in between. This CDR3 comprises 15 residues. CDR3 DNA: TGTGCCAGCAGCCCCCCGGGATCTCCTGGCTATGGCTACACCTTC. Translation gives CASSPPGSPGYGYTF.

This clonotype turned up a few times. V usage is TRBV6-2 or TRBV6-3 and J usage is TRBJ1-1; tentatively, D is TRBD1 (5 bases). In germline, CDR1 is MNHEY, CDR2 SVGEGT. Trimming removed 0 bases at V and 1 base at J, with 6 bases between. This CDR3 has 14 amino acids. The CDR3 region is CASSYSQGNTEAFF. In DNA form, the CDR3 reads TGTGCCAGCAGTTACTCGCAGGGGAACACTGAAGCTTTCTTT.